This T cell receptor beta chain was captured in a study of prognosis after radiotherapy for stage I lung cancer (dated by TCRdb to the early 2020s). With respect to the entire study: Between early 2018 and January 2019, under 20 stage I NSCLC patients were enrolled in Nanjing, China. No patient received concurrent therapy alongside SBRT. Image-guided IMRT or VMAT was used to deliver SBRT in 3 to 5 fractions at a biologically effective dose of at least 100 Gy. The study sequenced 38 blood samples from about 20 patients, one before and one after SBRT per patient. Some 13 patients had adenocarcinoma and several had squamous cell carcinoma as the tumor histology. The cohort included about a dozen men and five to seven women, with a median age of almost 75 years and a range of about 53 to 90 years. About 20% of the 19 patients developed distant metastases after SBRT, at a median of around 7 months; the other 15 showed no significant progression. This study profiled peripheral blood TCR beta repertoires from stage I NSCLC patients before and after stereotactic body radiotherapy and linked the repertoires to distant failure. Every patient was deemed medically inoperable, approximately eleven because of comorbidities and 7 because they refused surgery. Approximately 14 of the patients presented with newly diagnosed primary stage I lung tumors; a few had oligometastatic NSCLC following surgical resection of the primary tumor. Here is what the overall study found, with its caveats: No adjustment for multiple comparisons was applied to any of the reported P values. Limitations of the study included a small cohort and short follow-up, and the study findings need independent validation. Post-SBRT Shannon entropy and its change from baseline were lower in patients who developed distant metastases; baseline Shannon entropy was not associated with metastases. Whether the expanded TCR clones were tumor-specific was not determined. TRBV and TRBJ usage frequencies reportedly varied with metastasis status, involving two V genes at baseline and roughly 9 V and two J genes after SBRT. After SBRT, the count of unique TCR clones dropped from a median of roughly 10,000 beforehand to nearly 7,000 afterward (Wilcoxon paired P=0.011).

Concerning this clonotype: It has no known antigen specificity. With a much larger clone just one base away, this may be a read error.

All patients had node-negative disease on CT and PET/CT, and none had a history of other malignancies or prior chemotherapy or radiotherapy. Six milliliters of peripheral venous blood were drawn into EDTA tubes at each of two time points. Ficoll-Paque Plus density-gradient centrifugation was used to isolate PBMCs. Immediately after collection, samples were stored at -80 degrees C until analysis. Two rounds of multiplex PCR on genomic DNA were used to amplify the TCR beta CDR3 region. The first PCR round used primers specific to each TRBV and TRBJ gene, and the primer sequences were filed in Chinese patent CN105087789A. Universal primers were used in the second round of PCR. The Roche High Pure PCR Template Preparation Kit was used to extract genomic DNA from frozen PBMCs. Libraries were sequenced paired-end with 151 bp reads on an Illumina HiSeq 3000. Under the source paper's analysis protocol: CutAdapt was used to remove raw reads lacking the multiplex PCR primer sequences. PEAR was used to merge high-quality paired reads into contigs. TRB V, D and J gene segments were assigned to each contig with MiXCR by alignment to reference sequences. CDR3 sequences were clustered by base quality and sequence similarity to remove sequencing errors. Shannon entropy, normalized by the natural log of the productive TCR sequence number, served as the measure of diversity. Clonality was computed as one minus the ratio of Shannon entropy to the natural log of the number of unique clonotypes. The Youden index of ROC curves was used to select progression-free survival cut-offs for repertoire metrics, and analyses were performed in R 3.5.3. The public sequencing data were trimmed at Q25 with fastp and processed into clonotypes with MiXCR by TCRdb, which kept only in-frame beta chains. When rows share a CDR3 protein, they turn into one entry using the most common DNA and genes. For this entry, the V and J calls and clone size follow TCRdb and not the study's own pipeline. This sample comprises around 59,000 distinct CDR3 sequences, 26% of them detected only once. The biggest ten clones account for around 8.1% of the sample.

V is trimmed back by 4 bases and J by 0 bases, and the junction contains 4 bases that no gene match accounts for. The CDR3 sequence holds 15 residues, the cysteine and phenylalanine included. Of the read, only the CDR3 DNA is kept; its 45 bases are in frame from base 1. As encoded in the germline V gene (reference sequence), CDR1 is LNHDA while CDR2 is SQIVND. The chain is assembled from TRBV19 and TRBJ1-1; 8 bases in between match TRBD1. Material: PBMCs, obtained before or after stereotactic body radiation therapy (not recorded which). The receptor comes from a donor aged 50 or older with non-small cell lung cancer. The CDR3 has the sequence CASSNRTGLNTEAFF. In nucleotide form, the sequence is TGTGCCAGTAGTAACCGGACAGGGTTGAACACTGAAGCTTTCTTT. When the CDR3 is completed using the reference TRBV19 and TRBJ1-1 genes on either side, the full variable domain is DGGITQSPKYLFRKEGQNVTLSCEQNLNHDAMYWYRQDPGQGLRLIYYSQIVNDFQKGDIAEGYSVSREKKESFPLTVTSAQKNPTAFYLCASSNRTGLNTEAFFGQGTRLTVV.